The 4 T cell receptor beta chains reported below all come from one sample, sequenced in a study of blood T cell repertoires in COVID-19. Only in-frame clones appear in the TCRdb table, and some are missing; sequencing was by immunoSEQ multiplex PCR. The sample holds some 80,000 clones, 79% seen once. Material: peripheral blood. Every receptor here comes from a woman older than 75 with active or convalescent COVID-19.

V is TRBV28 and J is TRBJ1-1; the D gene is possibly TRBD1 (5 bases). Germline lookup yields CDR1 MDHEN and CDR2 SYDVKM. The V end lost 6 bases, the J end lost 1 base, and 9 bases lay between the germline ends. This CDR3 spans 13 amino acids. CDR3 bases: TGTGCCAGCAGAAGCCAGGGGAACACTGAAGCTTTCTTT. This encodes CASRSQGNTEAFF.

The V and J genes are TRBV6-5 and TRBJ2-1; tentative D call: TRBD1 (6 bases). This CDR3 comprises 12 residues. Germline V gene data show CDR1 as MNHEY and CDR2 as SVGAGI. The germline V and J ends were trimmed by 6 bases and 9 bases, with 12 bases remaining between them. CDR3: CASSSGAIEQFF. The CDR3, as DNA: TGTGCCAGCAGCTCAGGGGCGATTGAGCAGTTCTTC.

This clone was observed a handful of times. The V and J genes are TRBV7-2 and TRBJ1-3; 8 nucleotides agree with TRBD1. The ends lost 4 bases at V and 4 bases at J; junction bases unmatched: 6. The CDR3 consists of 15 residues. Germline CDR1 reads SGHTA; CDR2 reads FQGNSA. The CDR3 protein is CASSYGQGKGNTIYF. In nucleotides, the CDR3 is TGTGCCAGCAGCTACGGACAGGGAAAGGGAAACACCATATATTTT.

V and J are TRBV19 and TRBJ1-3; D possibly corresponds to TRBD1 (5 bases). The CDR3 contains 17 residues. V shed 7 bases and J shed 0 bases, with 19 bases lying between them. In germline, CDR1 is LNHDA, CDR2 SQIVND (reference sequence). DNA for the CDR3: TGTGCCAGTACCCCAGGAACAGGACGCCTCTCTGGAAACACCATATATTTT. This sequence encodes CASTPGTGRLSGNTIYF.